The sequence of this T cell receptor beta chain was determined in a study of blood T cell repertoires in COVID-19. Assay used: immunoSEQ multiplex PCR; TCRdb lists only in-frame clones, some missing. The data contain about 410,000 clones, 80% to 95% of them singletons. Cohort 3 donors counted as recovered after two negative PCRs, clearance, or resolved symptoms. In its sample, this clone was seen once. CDR3 length: 11 residues. Trimming left V 2 bases short and J 8 bases short, with 4 bases between. The germline V gene encodes CDR1 MDHEN and CDR2 SYDVKM. The receptor was isolated from a man between 18 and 35 years old who had recovered from COVID-19. The chain recombines TRBV28 with TRBJ1-5; no firm D call. Material: PBMCs or T cells enriched from blood (not recorded which). CDR3 loop: CASSLNKPQHF. The DNA for the CDR3 is TGTGCCAGCAGTTTAAACAAGCCCCAGCATTTT. The full variable domain, completed using reference TRBV28 and TRBJ1-5, is DVKVTQSSRYLVKRTGEKVFLECVQDMDHENMFWYRQDPGLGLRLIYFSYDVKMKEKGDIPEGYSVSREKKERFSLILESASTNQTSMYLCASSLNKPQHFGDGTRLSIL.